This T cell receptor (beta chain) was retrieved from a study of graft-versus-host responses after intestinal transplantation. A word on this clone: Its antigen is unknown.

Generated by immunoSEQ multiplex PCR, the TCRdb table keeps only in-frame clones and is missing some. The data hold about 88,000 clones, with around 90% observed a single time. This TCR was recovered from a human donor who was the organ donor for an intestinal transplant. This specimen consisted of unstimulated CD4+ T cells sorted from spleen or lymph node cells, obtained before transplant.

For the CDR3, the DNA is TGTGCCACCAGCAGCGGACAGGGTGAATCCTACGAGCAGTACTTC. It encodes CATSSGQGESYEQYF. This chain uses TRBV15 with TRBJ2-7, with 8 bases identical to TRBD1. CDR3 length: 15 residues. The V segment lost 3 bases and the J segment 1 base; nucleotides outside the gene matches: 5. Germline V gene data show CDR1 as LNHNV and CDR2 as YYDKDF (reference sequence).